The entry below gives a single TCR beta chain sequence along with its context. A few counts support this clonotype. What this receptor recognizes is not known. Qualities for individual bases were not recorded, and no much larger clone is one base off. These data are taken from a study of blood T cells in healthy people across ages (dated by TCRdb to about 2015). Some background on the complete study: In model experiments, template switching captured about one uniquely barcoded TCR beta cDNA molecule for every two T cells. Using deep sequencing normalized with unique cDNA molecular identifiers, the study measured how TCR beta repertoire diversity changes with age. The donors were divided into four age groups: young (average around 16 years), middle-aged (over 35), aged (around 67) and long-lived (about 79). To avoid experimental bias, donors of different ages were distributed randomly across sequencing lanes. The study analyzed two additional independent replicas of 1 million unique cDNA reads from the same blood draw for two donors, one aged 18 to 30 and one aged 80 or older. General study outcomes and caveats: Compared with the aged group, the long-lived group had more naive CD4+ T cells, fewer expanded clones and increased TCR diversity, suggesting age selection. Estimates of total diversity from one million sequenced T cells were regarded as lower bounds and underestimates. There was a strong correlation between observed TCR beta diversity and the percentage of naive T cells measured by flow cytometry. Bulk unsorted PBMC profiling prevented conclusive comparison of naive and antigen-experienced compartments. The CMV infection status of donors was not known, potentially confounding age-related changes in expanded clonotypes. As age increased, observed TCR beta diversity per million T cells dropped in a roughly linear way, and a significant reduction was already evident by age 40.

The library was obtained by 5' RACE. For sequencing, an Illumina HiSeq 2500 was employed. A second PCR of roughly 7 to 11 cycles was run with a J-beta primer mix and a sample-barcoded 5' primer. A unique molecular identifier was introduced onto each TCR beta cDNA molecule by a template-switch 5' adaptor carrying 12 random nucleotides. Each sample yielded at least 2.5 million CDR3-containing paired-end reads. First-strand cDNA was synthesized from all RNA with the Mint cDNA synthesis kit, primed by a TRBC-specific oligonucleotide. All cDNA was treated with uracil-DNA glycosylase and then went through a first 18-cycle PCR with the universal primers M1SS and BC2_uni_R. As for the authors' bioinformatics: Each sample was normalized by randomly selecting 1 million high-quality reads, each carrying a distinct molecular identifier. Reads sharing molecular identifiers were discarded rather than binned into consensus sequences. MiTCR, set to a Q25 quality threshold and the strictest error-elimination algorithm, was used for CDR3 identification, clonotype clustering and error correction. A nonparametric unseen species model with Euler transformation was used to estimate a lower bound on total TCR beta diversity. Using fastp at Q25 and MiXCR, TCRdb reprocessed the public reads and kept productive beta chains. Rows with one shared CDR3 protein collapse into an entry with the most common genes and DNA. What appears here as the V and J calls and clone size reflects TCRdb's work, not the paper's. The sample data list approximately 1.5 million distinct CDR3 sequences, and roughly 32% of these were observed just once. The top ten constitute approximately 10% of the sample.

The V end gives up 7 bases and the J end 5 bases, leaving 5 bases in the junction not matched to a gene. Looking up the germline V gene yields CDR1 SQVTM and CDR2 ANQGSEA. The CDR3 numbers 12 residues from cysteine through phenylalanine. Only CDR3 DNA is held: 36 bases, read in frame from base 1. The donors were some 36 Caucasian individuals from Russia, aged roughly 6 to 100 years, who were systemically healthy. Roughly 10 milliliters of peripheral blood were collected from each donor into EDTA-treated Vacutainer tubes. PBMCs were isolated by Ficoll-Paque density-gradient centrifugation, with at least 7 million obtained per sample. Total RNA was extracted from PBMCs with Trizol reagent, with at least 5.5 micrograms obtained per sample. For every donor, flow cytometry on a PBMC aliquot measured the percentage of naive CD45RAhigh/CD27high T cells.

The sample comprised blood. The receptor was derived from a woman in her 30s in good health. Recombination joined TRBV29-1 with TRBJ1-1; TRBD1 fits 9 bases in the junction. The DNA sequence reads TGCAGCGGTGGACAGGGGTCGACTGAAGCTTTCTTT. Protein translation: CSGGQGSTEAFF.